Listed here is a single TCR beta chain. Measured with immunoSEQ multiplex PCR; TCRdb has only the in-frame clones, and not every one. The sample shows 2,500,000 or so clones, approximately 93% of them seen only once. The data are from a study of shared clonotypes between healthy human individuals. Germline loops: CDR1 WSHSY, CDR2 SAAADI. V gave up 6 bases and J gave up 6 bases; unmatched junction bases: 2. The CDR3 has 13 amino acids. Sequenced material: naive CD4+ T cells from PBMCs. Subset here: CD45RA+ positively selected. The chain recombines TRBV10-2 with TRBJ2-1, with TRBD2 identical over 10 bases. This clonotype was obtained from a man between 18 and 35 years old in good health. Some clones in this sample may be carry-over from other donors' samples. The chain's CDR3 is CASRGTSVNEQFF. The CDR3 DNA follows: TGCGCCAGCAGAGGGACTAGCGTCAATGAGCAGTTCTTC.